This T cell receptor beta chain comes out of a study of technical replicates of blood from a handful of donors. The protocol was immunoSEQ multiplex PCR, while the TCRdb copy is restricted to in-frame clones and leaves out a portion. This repertoire shows roughly 87,000 clones, 75% to 95% found once; its top ten account for about 0.4%. The CDR3 runs to 12 residues. CDR1 is SQVTM and CDR2 is ANQGSEA in the germline V gene. Between the trimmed V and J ends, which lost 7 bases and 4 bases, there was a span of 13 bases. The clonotype comes from a human donor in good health. The specimen was T cells isolated from PBMCs. V gene TRBV29-1 combines with J gene TRBJ1-2; D is possibly TRBD1 (6 bases). In DNA, the CDR3 is TGCAGCGCCATCTTAGGGGGCTATGGCTACACCTTC. Residues: CSAILGGYGYTF.